This is a list of T cell receptor beta chains from one sample in a study of blood T cells in healthy people across ages. One entry per CDR3 protein results from TCRdb running MiXCR on the 5' RACE reads. The sample has about 670,000 distinct CDR3 sequences; 40% to 50% are singletons. The sequencing input was blood. Every receptor here comes from a man aged 80 or over in good health. CDR3s include the opening cysteine and the closing phenylalanine or tryptophan. A row's size may be missing; if present it is once, few, many or a size class.

V gene: TRBV20-1; clone size: NA; CDR3 length: 14; CDR3 protein: CSAGKQGGGEKLFF
V gene: TRBV9; clone size: few; CDR3 length: 15; CDR3 protein: CASSPITSSYNEQFF
V gene: TRBV20-1; clone size: NA; CDR3 length: 19; CDR3 protein: CSARSRVSGGTIFYNEQFF
V gene: TRBV6-2/TRBV6-3; clone size: NA; CDR3 length: 16; CDR3 protein: CASSPSGPPNTGELFF
V gene: TRBV7-2; clone size: few; CDR3 length: 18; CDR3 protein: CASSRTSGGGFSSYEQYF
V gene: TRBV19; clone size: few; CDR3 length: 12; CDR3 protein: CASSISKETQYF
V gene: TRBV29-1; clone size: NA; CDR3 length: 15; CDR3 protein: CSVRLAGGVTGELFF
V gene: TRBV2; clone size: NA; CDR3 length: 15; CDR3 protein: CASSGGQGEADTQYF
V gene: TRBV20-1; clone size: few; CDR3 length: 15; CDR3 protein: CSASPRGRVTGELFF
V gene: TRBV11-2; clone size: many; CDR3 length: 15; CDR3 protein: CASSLYGGQLTEAFF
V gene: TRBV11-2; clone size: many; CDR3 length: 16; CDR3 protein: CASSPRGGERSYEQYF
V gene: TRBV7-2; clone size: NA; CDR3 length: 19; CDR3 protein: CASSLASTGGLPNYNEQYF
V gene: TRBV20-1; clone size: NA; CDR3 length: 14; CDR3 protein: CSAPHSTPNNEQFF
V gene: TRBV2; clone size: NA; CDR3 length: 17; CDR3 protein: CASSGIPTRRSQETQYF
V gene: TRBV24-1; clone size: many; CDR3 length: 16; CDR3 protein: CATSDFASGAYSEQFF
V gene: TRBV6-5; clone size: few; CDR3 length: 18; CDR3 protein: CASSSVGLGGTTMGEQFF
V gene: TRBV19; clone size: NA; CDR3 length: 13; CDR3 protein: CASSVALEDTQYF
V gene: TRBV20-1; clone size: few; CDR3 length: 12; CDR3 protein: CSATPAGYAYTF
V gene: TRBV4-3; clone size: many; CDR3 length: 13; CDR3 protein: CASSQGQGETQYF
V gene: TRBV5-1; clone size: NA; CDR3 length: 14; CDR3 protein: CASSVVSRTDTQYF
V gene: TRBV9; clone size: few; CDR3 length: 15; CDR3 protein: CASSPLRQGTYEQYF
V gene: TRBV5-1; clone size: NA; CDR3 length: 14; CDR3 protein: CASHREPGPYEQYF
V gene: TRBV4-3; clone size: NA; CDR3 length: 15; CDR3 protein: CASSQALGSSYEQCF
V gene: TRBV3-1; clone size: many; CDR3 length: 12; CDR3 protein: CASSQEWDEQYF
V gene: TRBV4-2; clone size: NA; CDR3 length: 14; CDR3 protein: CASSQDGRNTEAFF
V gene: TRBV7-2; clone size: NA; CDR3 length: 15; CDR3 protein: CASRSNGRVQETQYF
V gene: TRBV6-1; clone size: NA; CDR3 length: 14; CDR3 protein: CASSERGGKDEQFF
V gene: TRBV30; clone size: NA; CDR3 length: 13; CDR3 protein: CAWRPDRDTEAFF
V gene: TRBV9; clone size: NA; CDR3 length: 13; CDR3 protein: CASSVEPDTEAFF
V gene: TRBV12-3/TRBV12-4; clone size: NA; CDR3 length: 15; CDR3 protein: CASSSTSGTNNEQFF
V gene: TRBV7-2; clone size: NA; CDR3 length: 14; CDR3 protein: CASSVIGFSDTQYF
V gene: TRBV28; clone size: NA; CDR3 length: 14; CDR3 protein: CVSRLTTGLAGYTF
V gene: TRBV20-1; clone size: NA; CDR3 length: 15; CDR3 protein: CSAPLGLTGGTEAFF
V gene: TRBV7-2; clone size: NA; CDR3 length: 12; CDR3 protein: CASSLTDFGYTF
V gene: TRBV7-2; clone size: NA; CDR3 length: 18; CDR3 protein: CASSLGTSGSFRYGEQFF
V gene: TRBV20-1; clone size: NA; CDR3 length: 16; CDR3 protein: CSARDREQGKRSPLHF
V gene: TRBV7-9; clone size: NA; CDR3 length: 16; CDR3 protein: CASSSVGRAMNTEAFF
V gene: TRBV4-1; clone size: NA; CDR3 length: 14; CDR3 protein: CASSQARDPGVMFF
V gene: TRBV7-9; clone size: many; CDR3 length: 13; CDR3 protein: CASSLLANGELFF
V gene: TRBV20-1; clone size: NA; CDR3 length: 15; CDR3 protein: CSARNGEIRDGELFF
V gene: TRBV28; clone size: many; CDR3 length: 15; CDR3 protein: CASRSKWDRRYEQYF
V gene: TRBV7-3; clone size: NA; CDR3 length: 15; CDR3 protein: CASSLRPGGPYEQYF
V gene: TRBV20-1; clone size: NA; CDR3 length: 13; CDR3 protein: CSAMKTSSYEQYF
V gene: TRBV29-1; clone size: many; CDR3 length: 12; CDR3 protein: CSTSSGIDEQFF
V gene: TRBV20-1; clone size: NA; CDR3 length: 14; CDR3 protein: CSAARQTLGETQYF
V gene: TRBV29-1; clone size: many; CDR3 length: 12; CDR3 protein: CSVEDGGYGYTF
V gene: TRBV20-1; clone size: few; CDR3 length: 15; CDR3 protein: CSARDIGRALGGYTF
V gene: TRBV4-1; clone size: NA; CDR3 length: 15; CDR3 protein: CASSQPGLAVETQYF
V gene: TRBV11-2; clone size: NA; CDR3 length: 15; CDR3 protein: CASSLEDRRNTEAFF